What follows describes a single TCR beta chain. In the original processing: Filtering differed since immunoSEQ provided only junctions, with no quality scores. Generated by immunoSEQ multiplex PCR, the TCRdb table keeps only in-frame clones and is missing some. V, J and clone size derive from that table, while D and trimming were established from the DNA sequence. Of around 2,000,000 clones in the sample, about 95% were seen once. The data belong to a study of shared clonotypes between healthy human individuals. For the study at large: Each donor contributed plates that comprised three CD4 naive, three CD4 memory, two CD8 naive and one CD8 memory.

Germline CDR1 reads SEHNR; CDR2 reads FQNEAQ (reference sequence). Between the trimmed V and J ends, which lost 5 bases and 2 bases, there was a span of 17 bases. The CDR3 spans 16 residues. Naive CD8 cells, CD45RO-negative and positively selected for CCR7, excluded terminally differentiated effector memory CD45RA+ cells. The sequence came from a man aged 18 to 30 in good health. The chain carries TRBV7-9 and TRBJ2-3; D perhaps matches TRBD1 (6 bases). The specimen was naive CD8+ T cells sorted from blood. The CDR3 protein is CASSLVGQGDTDTQYF. CDR3 nucleotide sequence: TGTGCCAGCAGCCTAGTGGGACAAGGGGACACAGATACGCAGTATTTT.